Shown below are 7 T cell receptor beta chains from a single sample sequenced in a study of CD4 and CD8 cells across lung adenocarcinoma regions. TCRdb passed the PCR reads through MiXCR, listing each CDR3 protein once. The repertoire includes 2,000 to 2,500 distinct CDR3 sequences, roughly two thirds of them detected once, and about 24% sits in the top ten. Sequenced: CD4+ T cells from the center of a lung tumor. The origin of the receptors is a female donor with lung adenocarcinoma. The CD4 and CD8 labels of this study may be unreliable.

This clonotype was counted only a few times. The chain links TRBV4-3 to TRBJ2-3; D uncertain. The V gene lost 0 bases and the J gene lost 3 bases, with 4 bases spanning the gap. The CDR3 is 13 residues long. CDR1 is LGHNA and CDR2 is YSLEER in the germline V gene. Here the CDR3 reads CASSQDGTDTQYF. The CDR3, as DNA: TGCGCCAGCAGCCAAGATGGGACAGATACGCAGTATTTT.

The sample holds a few counts of this clonotype. The rearrangement uses TRBV6-1 and TRBJ1-3; no definite D call. V was cut by 0 bases and J by 7 bases, with 4 bases left in between. The CDR3 loop spans 12 amino acids. Germline V gene sequence: CDR1 MNHNS, CDR2 SASEGT. The CDR3 here is CASSEARNTIYF. The DNA for the CDR3 is TGTGCCAGCAGTGAAGCTCGGAACACCATATATTTT.

The V and J genes are TRBV6-1 and TRBJ2-1; D may be TRBD1 (6 bases). The end of the DNA fits TRBJ2-7 better, so the J call may be wrong. The germline CDR1 and CDR2 sequences are MNHNS and SASEGT. CDR3 length equals 12 residues. The DNA of the CDR3 is TGTGCCAGCGGACGGACAGCAACCGAGCAGTACTTC. This codes for CASGRTATEQYF.

The CDR3 reads CASRDTRNEKLFF. The CDR3 nucleotides are TGTGCCAGCAGGGACACCCGTAATGAAAAACTGTTTTTT. The genes are TRBV6-1 and TRBJ1-4, with D perhaps TRBD1 (5 bases). Per germline, CDR1 MNHNS and CDR2 SASEGT. V was pared by 6 bases and J by 4 bases, with 9 bases between. The CDR3 is 13 amino acids.

The CDR3 nucleotides are TGTGCCAGCACCCCAGGGGTTACGTCTGGCAAGCAGTACTTC. Translating gives CASTPGVTSGKQYF. The chain employs TRBV12-3 or TRBV12-4 and TRBJ2-7; D is perhaps TRBD1 (6 bases). V lost 7 bases to trimming and J lost 8 bases, with 21 bases between them. The CDR3 covers 14 residues.

By its share, this clonotype is large. The gene calls are TRBV6-1 and TRBJ1-3, with TRBD1 matching 7 bases. Germline values: CDR1 MNHNS, CDR2 SASEGT. Unmatched junction bases numbered 11, after V lost 5 bases and J lost 1 base. The CDR3 loop spans 17 amino acids. CDR3 in amino acids: CASSRQNYRGSGNTIYF. The CDR3 DNA reads as TGTGCCAGCAGTCGACAAAACTACAGGGGTTCTGGAAACACCATATATTTT.

The rearrangement uses TRBV27 and TRBJ2-1, with TRBD2 matching 14 bases. The CDR3 extends over 15 amino acids. Looked up from germline, CDR1 is MNHEY and CDR2 is SMNVEV (reference sequence). The ends lost 5 bases at V and 8 bases at J; junction bases unmatched: 5. CDR3 residues: CASSGLAGGPHEQFF. DNA of the CDR3: TGTGCCAGCAGTGGACTAGCGGGAGGCCCCCATGAGCAGTTCTTC.